This T cell receptor beta chain was sequenced during a study of T cell repertoires in cytomegalovirus infection. The CDR3 consists of 20 residues. The germline V gene encodes CDR1 MGHRA and CDR2 YSYEKL. Points on this clonotype: A junction boundary mismatches the germline segment, possibly from a read error.

TCRdb itself ran the reads through MiXCR, one entry per CDR3 protein. The table has 450,000 to 650,000 distinct CDR3 sequences, 26% seen once. This receptor was taken from a human donor in good health (CMV status not recorded). Some clones in this sample may be carry-over from other donors' samples. This chain connects TRBV4-1 to TRBJ2-1; perhaps D is TRBD1 or TRBD2 (6 bases each). The material sequenced was PBMCs. In nucleotides, the CDR3 is TGTGCCAGCAGCCAAGAAGGCGGCAGGCGGGGACGAAGGGGGTACAATGAGCAGTTCTTC. Amino acid sequence: CASSQEGGRRGRRGYNEQFF.